The 2 T cell receptor beta chains presented below share a single source sample, sequenced in a study of tumor-infiltrating lymphocytes in localized non-small cell lung cancer. TCRdb keeps only in-frame clones here, not all; method: immunoSEQ multiplex PCR. The sample lists over 9,000 clones, 80% to 90% occurring once. The sample taken for sequencing was uninvolved lung tissue not adjacent to the tumor. The origin of the receptors is a human donor with non-small cell lung cancer.

The gene calls are TRBV29-1 and TRBJ1-5, with a possible D match to TRBD1 (6 bases). Germline CDR1 reads SQVTM; CDR2 reads ANQGSEA. Trimming stripped 2 bases from V and 3 bases from J, with 11 bases between. The CDR3 spans 14 residues. CDR3 DNA sequence: TGCAGCGTTGAAACAGGACAGCCCAATCAGCCCCAGCATTTT. Translated: CSVETGQPNQPQHF.

The gene calls are TRBV6-1 and TRBJ2-2, with a tentative D call TRBD2 (6 bases). Looked up from germline, CDR1 is MNHNS and CDR2 is SASEGT. V was pared by 5 bases and J by 4 bases, with 14 bases between. The CDR3 covers 15 residues. CDR3 sequence reads: CASSRPGRSTGELFF. DNA for the CDR3: TGTGCCAGCAGTAGACCGGGGAGGAGCACCGGGGAGCTGTTTTTT.